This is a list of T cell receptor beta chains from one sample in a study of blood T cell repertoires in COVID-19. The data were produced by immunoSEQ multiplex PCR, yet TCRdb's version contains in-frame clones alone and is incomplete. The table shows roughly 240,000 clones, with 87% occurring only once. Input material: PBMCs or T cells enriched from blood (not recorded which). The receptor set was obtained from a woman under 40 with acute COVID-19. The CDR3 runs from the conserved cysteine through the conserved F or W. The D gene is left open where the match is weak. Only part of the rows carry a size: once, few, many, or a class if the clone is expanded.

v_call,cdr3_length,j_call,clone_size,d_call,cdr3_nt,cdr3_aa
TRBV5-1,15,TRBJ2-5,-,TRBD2,TGCGCCAGCGGCAGACTAGCGGGGGTCCAAGAGACCCAGTACTTC,CASGRLAGVQETQYF
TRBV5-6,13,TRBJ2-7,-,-,TGTGCCAGCAGCTGGCCGGGGAGGATCGAGCAGTACTTC,CASSWPGRIEQYF
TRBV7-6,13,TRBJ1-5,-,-,TGTGCCAGCAGCTTAGGGGGCGGTCAGCCCCAGCATTTT,CASSLGGGQPQHF
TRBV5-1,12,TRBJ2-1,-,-,TGCGCCAGCGGCCTCTGGGAGAATGAGCAGTTCTTC,CASGLWENEQFF
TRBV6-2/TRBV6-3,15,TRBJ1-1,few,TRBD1,TGTGCCAGCAGTTCGCCGGGGACAGGGGGCGCGGAAGCTTTCTTT,CASSSPGTGGAEAFF
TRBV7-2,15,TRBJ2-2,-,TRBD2,TGTGCCAGCAGCTTAGGAGCCGGGGGGGCCGGGGAGCTGTTTTTT,CASSLGAGGAGELFF
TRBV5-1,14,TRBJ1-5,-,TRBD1,TGCGCCAGCAGCTTAGGGACAGGTAATCAGCCCCAGCATTTT,CASSLGTGNQPQHF
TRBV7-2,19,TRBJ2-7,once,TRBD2,TGTGCCAGCAGCTTAGGGACTAGCGGGGGGCTTCCGAGGTCCTACGAGCAGTACTTC,CASSLGTSGGLPRSYEQYF
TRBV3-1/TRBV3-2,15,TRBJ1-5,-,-,TGTGCCAGCAGCCCACAGGGCCTTGGCAATCAGCCCCAGCATTTT,CASSPQGLGNQPQHF
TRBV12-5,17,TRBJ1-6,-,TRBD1,TGTGCTAGTGGTTTGGTAGGTACAGGGGGCCAAAGTTCACCCCTCCACTTT,CASGLVGTGGQSSPLHF
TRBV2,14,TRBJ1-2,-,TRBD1,TGTGCCAGCAGTGGACAGGGGCCCGTCTATGGCTACACCTTC,CASSGQGPVYGYTF
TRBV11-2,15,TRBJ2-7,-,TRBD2,TGTGCCAGCAGCGCTCACAGGCCCCGGGCGGGGGTGCAGTACTTC,CASSAHRPRAGVQYF
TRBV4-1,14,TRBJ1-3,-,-,TGCGCCAGCAGCCCGGGACATAGCGGAAACACCATATATTTT,CASSPGHSGNTIYF
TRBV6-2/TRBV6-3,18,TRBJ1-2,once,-,TGTGCCAGCAGTTACTCCCTCCGCACAGGGAAGGGTAACTATGGCTACACCTTC,CASSYSLRTGKGNYGYTF
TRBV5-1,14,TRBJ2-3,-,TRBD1,TGCGCCAGCAGCTTGAACAGGGGAGCAGATACGCAGTATTTT,CASSLNRGADTQYF
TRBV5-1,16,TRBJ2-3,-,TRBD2,TGCGCCAGCAGTCCGGGACTAGCGGGGAGCACAGATACGCAGTATTTT,CASSPGLAGSTDTQYF
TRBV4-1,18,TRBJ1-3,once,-,TGCGCCAGCAGCCAAGATCTGGCTGGAGCTTTCTCTGGAAACACCATATATTTT,CASSQDLAGAFSGNTIYF
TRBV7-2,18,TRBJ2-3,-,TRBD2,TGTGCCAGCAGCTTAGTTGGCGGGGGGACTACTAGCACAGATACGCAGTATTTT,CASSLVGGGTTSTDTQYF
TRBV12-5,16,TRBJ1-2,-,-,TGTGCTAGTGGTTTTAGCACAGGGACTATTAACTATGGCTACACCTTC,CASGFSTGTINYGYTF
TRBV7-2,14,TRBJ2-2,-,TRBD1,TGTGCCAGCAGCTTAATACAGGGGACCGGGGAGCTGTTTTTT,CASSLIQGTGELFF
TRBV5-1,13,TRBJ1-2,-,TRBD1,TGCGCCAGCAGCTTCCGGGACAGGGGTGGCTACACCTTC,CASSFRDRGGYTF
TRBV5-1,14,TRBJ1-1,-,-,TGCGCCAGCAGCTTGGGCCCCGACAGCGCTGAAGCTTTCTTT,CASSLGPDSAEAFF
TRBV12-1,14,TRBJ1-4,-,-,TGTGCCAGCAGGATGGGACACCATAATGAAAAACTGTTTTTT,CASRMGHHNEKLFF
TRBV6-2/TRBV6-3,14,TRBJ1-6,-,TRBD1,TGTGCCAGCAGTTCTGACAGGGGATGGCCACCCCTCCACTTT,CASSSDRGWPPLHF
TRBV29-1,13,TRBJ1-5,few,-,TGCAGCGTTGCTTCGGCAGGGGATCAGCCCCAGCATTTT,CSVASAGDQPQHF
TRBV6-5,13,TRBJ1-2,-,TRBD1,TGTGCCAGCAGCCGGGACAGGGGGCAAGGCTACACCTTC,CASSRDRGQGYTF
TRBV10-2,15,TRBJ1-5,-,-,TGCGCCAGCAGTGGGGGGCAGCCGAACAATCAGCCCCAGCATTTT,CASSGGQPNNQPQHF
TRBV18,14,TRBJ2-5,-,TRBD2,TGTGCCAGCGCTACTAGCGGGGGGCCCGAGACCCAGTACTTC,CASATSGGPETQYF
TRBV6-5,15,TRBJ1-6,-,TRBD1,TGTGCCAGCAGTCCACGACAGGGGGCTATTTCACCCCTCCACTTT,CASSPRQGAISPLHF
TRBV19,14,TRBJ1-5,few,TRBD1,TGTGCCAGTAGGATCGGGACAGTCAATCAGCCCCAGCATTTT,CASRIGTVNQPQHF
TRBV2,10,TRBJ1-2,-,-,TGTGCCAGCACGGAGGGAGGCTACACCTTC,CASTEGGYTF
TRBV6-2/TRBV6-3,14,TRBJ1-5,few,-,TGTGCCAGCAGTTACTTGACAGAAAATCAGCCCCAGCATTTT,CASSYLTENQPQHF
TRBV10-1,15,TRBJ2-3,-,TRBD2,TGCGCCAGCAGTGAGTCCAGCGGGGGGGTAGATACGCAGTATTTT,CASSESSGGVDTQYF
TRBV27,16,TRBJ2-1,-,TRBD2,TGTGCCAGCAGTTTATCTTCCCGGGGGGGCTACAATGAGCAGTTCTTC,CASSLSSRGGYNEQFF
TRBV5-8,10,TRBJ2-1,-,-,TGTGCCAGCAGCGAGTATGAGCAGTTCTTC,CASSEYEQFF
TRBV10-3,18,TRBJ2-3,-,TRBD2,TGTGCCATCAGCGTCCGGGTTCCGGGGGGGGCCCTCACAGATACGCAGTATTTT,CAISVRVPGGALTDTQYF
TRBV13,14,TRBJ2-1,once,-,TGTGCCAGCAGCGTGAGATGGCCTTCAGGTGAGCAGTTCTTC,CASSVRWPSGEQFF
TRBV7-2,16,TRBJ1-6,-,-,TGTGCCAGCAGCTTACTGGGGCTTTCCTATAATTCACCCCTCCACTTT,CASSLLGLSYNSPLHF
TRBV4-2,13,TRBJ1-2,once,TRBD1,TGTGCCAGCAGCCAACTGGACAGGGCTGGCTACACCTTC,CASSQLDRAGYTF
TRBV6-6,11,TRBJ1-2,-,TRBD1,TGTGCCAGCAGTTACGGGGGGACAGGGAGCTTC,CASSYGGTGSF
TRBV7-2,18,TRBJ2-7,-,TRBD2,TGTGCCAGCAGCTTAGATGTCGTGGCTAGCGGGGGCTCCTACGAGCAGTACTTC,CASSLDVVASGGSYEQYF
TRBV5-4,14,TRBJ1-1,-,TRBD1,TGTGCCAGCAGCCGAACAGGGGGATACACTGAAGCTTTCTTT,CASSRTGGYTEAFF
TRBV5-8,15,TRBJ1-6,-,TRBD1,TGTGCCAGCGAGGACAGGGCCGACAACAATTCACCCCTCCACTTT,CASEDRADNNSPLHF
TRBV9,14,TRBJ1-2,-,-,TGTGCCAGCAGCGTAGTAGGGGCAGCCTATGGCTACACCTTC,CASSVVGAAYGYTF
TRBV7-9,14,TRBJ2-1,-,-,TGTGCCGTTACAGCGAGGGTCAATCGGGATGAGCAGTTCTTC,CAVTARVNRDEQFF
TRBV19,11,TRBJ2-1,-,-,TGTGCCAGTAAACAGGCCAATGAGCAGTTCTTC,CASKQANEQFF
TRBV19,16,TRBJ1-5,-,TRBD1,TGTGCCAGTAGTAGTCGGGACAGGGTAAGCAATCAGCCCCAGCATTTT,CASSSRDRVSNQPQHF
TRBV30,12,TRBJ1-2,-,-,TGTGCCTGGAGTCGGATCTCGGGAGGCTACACCTTC,CAWSRISGGYTF
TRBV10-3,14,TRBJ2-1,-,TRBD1,TGTGCCATCAGAACCGGGACAGGGGCCAATGAGCAGTTCTTC,CAIRTGTGANEQFF
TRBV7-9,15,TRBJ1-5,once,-,TGTGCCAGCAGCCGCGATGGACAGATTAATCAGCCCCAGCATTTT,CASSRDGQINQPQHF
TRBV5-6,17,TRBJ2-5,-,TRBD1,TGTGCCAGCAGCTTGTTCCCGGGACAGGGCGAGGGAGAGACCCAGTACTTC,CASSLFPGQGEGETQYF
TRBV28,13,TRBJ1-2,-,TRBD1,TGTGCCAGCAGTTTGGGGCAGGGGGATGGCTACACCTTC,CASSLGQGDGYTF
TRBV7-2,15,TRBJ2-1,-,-,TGTGCCAGCAGCGAAGACAGTCGCTCCTACAATGAGCAGTTCTTC,CASSEDSRSYNEQFF
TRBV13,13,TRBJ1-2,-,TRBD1,TGTGCCAGCAGCGCGGGACAGACCACAGGCTACACCTTC,CASSAGQTTGYTF
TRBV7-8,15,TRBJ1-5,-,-,TGTGCCAGCAGCTCATCCGGACTGATATATCAGCCCCAGCATTTT,CASSSSGLIYQPQHF
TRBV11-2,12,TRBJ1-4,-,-,TGTGCCAGCAGCCCCCTCAATGAAAAACTGTTTTTT,CASSPLNEKLFF